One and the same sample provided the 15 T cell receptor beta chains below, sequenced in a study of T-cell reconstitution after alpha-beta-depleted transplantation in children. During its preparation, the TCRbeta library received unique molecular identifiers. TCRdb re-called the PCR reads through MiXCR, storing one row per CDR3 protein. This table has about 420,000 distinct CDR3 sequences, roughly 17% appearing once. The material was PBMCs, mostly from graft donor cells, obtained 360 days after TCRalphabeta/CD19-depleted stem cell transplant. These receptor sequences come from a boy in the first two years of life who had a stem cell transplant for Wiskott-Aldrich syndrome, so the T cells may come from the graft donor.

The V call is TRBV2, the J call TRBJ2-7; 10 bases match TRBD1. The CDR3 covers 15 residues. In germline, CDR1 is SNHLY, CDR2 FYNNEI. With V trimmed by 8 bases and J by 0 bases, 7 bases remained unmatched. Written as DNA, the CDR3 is TGTGCCAGCTCACGGACAGGGGGGTACTCCTACGAGCAGTACTTC. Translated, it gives CASSRTGGYSYEQYF.

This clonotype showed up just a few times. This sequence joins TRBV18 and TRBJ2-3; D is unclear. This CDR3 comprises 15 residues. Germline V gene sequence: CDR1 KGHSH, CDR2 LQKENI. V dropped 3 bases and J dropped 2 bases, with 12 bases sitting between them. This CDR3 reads CASSPLLANTDTQYF. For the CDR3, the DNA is TGTGCCAGCTCACCGCTTTTGGCTAACACAGATACGCAGTATTTT.

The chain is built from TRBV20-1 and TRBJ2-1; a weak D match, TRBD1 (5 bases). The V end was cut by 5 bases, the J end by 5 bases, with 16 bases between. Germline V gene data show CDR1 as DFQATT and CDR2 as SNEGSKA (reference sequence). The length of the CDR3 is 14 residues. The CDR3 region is CSAAGLRAHNEQFF. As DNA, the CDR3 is TGCAGTGCTGCCGGGCTCAGGGCCCACAATGAGCAGTTCTTC.

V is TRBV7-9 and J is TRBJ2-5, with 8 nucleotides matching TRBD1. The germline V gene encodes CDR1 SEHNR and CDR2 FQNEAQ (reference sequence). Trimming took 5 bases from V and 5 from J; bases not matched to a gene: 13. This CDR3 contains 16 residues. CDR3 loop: CASSNRGQGWRETQYF. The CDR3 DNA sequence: TGTGCCAGCAGCAACAGAGGACAGGGATGGCGGGAGACCCAGTACTTC.

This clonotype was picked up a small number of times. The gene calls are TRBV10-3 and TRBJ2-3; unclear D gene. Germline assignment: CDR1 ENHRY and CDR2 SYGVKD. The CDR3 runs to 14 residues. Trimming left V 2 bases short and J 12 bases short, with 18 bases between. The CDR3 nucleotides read TGTGCCATCAGTGAGAACCCTGGACCAGCTTCACAGTATTTT. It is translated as CAISENPGPASQYF.

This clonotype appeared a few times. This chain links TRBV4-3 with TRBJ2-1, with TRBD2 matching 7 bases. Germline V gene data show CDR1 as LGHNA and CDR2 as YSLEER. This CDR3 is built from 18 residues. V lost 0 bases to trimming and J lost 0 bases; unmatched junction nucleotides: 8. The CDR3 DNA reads TGCGCCAGCAGCCAAGATTTGGGGACTAAGTTCTCCTACAATGAGCAGTTCTTC. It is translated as CASSQDLGTKFSYNEQFF.

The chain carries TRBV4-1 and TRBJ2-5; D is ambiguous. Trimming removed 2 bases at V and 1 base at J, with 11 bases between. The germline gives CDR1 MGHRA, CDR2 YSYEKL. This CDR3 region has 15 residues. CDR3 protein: CASSQRRTGQETQYF. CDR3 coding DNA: TGCGCCAGCAGCCAACGCAGGACCGGCCAAGAGACCCAGTACTTC.

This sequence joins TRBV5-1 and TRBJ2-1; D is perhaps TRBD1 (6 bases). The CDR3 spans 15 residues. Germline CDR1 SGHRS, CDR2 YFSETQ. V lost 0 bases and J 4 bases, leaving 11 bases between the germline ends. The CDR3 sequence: CASSLGKGVYNEQFF. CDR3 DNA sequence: TGCGCCAGCAGCTTGGGGAAGGGGGTTTACAATGAGCAGTTCTTC.

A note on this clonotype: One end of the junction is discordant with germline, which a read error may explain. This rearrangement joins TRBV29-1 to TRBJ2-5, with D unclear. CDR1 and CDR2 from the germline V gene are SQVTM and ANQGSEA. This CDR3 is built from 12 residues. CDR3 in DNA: TGCAGCGTTCGACCGAACCAGGAGACCCAGTACTTC. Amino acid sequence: CSVRPNQETQYF. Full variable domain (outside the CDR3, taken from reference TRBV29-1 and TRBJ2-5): SAVISQKPSRDICQRGTSLTIQCQVDSQVTMMFWYRQQPGQSLTLIATANQGSEATYESGFVIDKFPISRPNLTFSTLTVSNMSPEDSSIYLCSVRPNQETQYFGPGTRLLVL.

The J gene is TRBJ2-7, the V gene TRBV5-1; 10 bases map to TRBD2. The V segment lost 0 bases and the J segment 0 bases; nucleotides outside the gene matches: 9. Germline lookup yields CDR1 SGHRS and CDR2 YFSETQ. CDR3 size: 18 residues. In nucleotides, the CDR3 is TGCGCCAGCAGCTTGGTTCTAGCGGGGGCCCGCCCCTCCTACGAGCAGTACTTC. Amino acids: CASSLVLAGARPSYEQYF.

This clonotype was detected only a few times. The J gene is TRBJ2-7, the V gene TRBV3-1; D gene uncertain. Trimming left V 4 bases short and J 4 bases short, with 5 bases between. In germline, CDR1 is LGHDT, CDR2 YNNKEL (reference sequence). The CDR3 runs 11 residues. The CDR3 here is CASSRVYEQYF. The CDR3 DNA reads TGTGCCAGCAGCCGGGTTTACGAGCAGTACTTC.

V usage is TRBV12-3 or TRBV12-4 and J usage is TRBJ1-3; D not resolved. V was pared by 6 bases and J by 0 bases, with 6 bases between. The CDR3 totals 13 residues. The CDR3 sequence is CASSPRSGNTIYF. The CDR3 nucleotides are TGTGCCAGCAGCCCACGCTCTGGAAACACCATATATTTT.

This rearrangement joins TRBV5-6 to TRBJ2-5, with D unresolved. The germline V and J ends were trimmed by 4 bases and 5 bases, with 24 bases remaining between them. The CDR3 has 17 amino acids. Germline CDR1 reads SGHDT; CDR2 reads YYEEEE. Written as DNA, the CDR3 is TGTGCCAGCAGCGTAGGAGTGGACCCTTTCTTGAGGGAGACCCAGTACTTC. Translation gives CASSVGVDPFLRETQYF.

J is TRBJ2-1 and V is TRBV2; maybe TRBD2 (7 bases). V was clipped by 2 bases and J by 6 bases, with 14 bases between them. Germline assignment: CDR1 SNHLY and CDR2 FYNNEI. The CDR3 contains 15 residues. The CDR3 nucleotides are TGTGCCAGCAGTGAATGGGGGGGGGGGCGCAATGAGCAGTTCTTC. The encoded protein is CASSEWGGGRNEQFF.

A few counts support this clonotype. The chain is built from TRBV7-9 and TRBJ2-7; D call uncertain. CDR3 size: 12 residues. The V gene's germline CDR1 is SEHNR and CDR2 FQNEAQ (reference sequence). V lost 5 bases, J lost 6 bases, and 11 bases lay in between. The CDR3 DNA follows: TGTGCCAGCAGCCCCTCCTCCCCCGAGCAGTACTTC. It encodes CASSPSSPEQYF.